The sequence of this TCR beta chain was determined in a study of T-cell memory formation after mild COVID-19. General study results and limits: What remained unconfirmed was the SARS-CoV-2 specificity of second-wave clones peaking on day 37. Of the contracting clones, CD4+ ones lay mainly in CM and EM, and CD8+ ones in EMRA.

This clonotype was seen a few times. Its target is not known. UMIs and sample barcodes were carried by the TCR alpha and TCR beta cDNA libraries that 5'RACE produced using constant-segment primers. TCRdb re-analysed the 5' RACE reads in MiXCR, keeping a single row per CDR3 protein. The data contain 400,000 or so distinct CDR3 sequences, over 15% of them singletons. Germline V lookup: CDR1 MNHNS, CDR2 SASEGT. With V trimmed by 4 bases and J by 4 bases, 1 base remained unmatched. There are 14 residues in the CDR3. Input material: PBMCs or a T cell subset sorted from them (not recorded which). This rearrangement joins TRBV6-1 to TRBJ2-3; 11 nucleotides match TRBD1. The clonotype originates from an adult woman who had mild COVID-19 (a few samples of this study predate the infection). Cell type and time point are not known. The CDR3 region has the DNA TGTGCCAGCAGTGCGGGACAGGGGGCAGATACGCAGTATTTT. The encoded protein is CASSAGQGADTQYF.